This TCR beta chain was identified during a study of T cell repertoires in ileal Crohn's disease. Study details: All patients had surgery for stricturing (61%) or penetrating (about 40%) disease.

This CDR3 has 14 residues. In germline, CDR1 is SGHRS, CDR2 YFSETQ. The J segment lost 6 bases and the V segment lost 4 bases, leaving 8 bases of the junction unmatched. Points on this clone: Its antigen is as yet unknown.

Points from the study as a whole: Clonality above 26.8% at surgery always came with endoscopic recurrence. Mucosal expansions were suggested to be mainly CD8 T cells.

Time point of the sample: inflamed ileum from the surgical specimen. Adults with ileal or ileocolonic Crohn's disease and an indication for resection were eligible. Profiling relied on immunoSEQ multiplex PCR, and the TCRdb table lists in-frame clones only, not all of them. The sample contains 13,000 to 15,000 clones, around 80% of which appear only once. The source material was ileal tissue. The J gene is TRBJ2-7, the V gene TRBV5-1; 9 bases are shared with TRBD1. The sequence was collected from an adult with Crohn's disease. Written as DNA, the CDR3 is TGCGCCAGCAGCAGCACGGGACAGGGTACCGAGCAGTACTTC. The encoded protein is CASSSTGQGTEQYF.